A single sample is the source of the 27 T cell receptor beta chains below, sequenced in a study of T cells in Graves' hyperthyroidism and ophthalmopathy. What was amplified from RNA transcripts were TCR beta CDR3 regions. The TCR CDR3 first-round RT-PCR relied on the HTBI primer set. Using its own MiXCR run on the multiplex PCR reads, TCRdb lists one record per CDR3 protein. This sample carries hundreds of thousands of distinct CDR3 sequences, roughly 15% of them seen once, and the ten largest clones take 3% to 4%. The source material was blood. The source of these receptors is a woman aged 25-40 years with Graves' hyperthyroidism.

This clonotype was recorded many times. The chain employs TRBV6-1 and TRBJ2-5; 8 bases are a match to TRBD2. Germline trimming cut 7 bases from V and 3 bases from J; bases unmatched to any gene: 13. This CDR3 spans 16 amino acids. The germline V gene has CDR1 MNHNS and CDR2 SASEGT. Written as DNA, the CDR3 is TGTGCCAGCAATCCCGGGAGGGAATTTTTTGAAGAGACCCAGTACTTC. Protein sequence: CASNPGREFFEETQYF.

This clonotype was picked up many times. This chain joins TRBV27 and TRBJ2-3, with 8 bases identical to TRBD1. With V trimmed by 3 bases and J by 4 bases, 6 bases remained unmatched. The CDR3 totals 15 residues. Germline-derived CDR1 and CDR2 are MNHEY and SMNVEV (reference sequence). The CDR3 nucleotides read TGTGCCAGCAGTTTCGACAGGGGTTTGGCAGATACGCAGTATTTT. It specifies CASSFDRGLADTQYF.

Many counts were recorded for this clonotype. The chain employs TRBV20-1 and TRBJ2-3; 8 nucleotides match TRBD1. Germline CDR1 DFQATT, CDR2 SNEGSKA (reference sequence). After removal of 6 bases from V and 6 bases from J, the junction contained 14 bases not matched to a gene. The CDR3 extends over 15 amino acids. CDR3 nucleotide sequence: TGCAGTGCCCGAGTGCTCCGGACAGGGAAGGATACGCAGTATTTT. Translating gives CSARVLRTGKDTQYF.

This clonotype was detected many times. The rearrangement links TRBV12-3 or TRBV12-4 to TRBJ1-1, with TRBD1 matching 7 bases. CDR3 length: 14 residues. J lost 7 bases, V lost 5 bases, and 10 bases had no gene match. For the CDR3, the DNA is TGTGCCAGCAGTCCCCCCGCCAGGGGGGGTGAAGCTTTCTTT. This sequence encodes CASSPPARGGEAFF.

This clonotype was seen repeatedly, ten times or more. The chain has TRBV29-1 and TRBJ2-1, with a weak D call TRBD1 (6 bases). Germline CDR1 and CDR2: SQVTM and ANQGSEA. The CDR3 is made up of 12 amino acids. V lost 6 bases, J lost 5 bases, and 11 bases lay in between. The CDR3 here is CSVPTGHNEQFF. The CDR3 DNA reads TGCAGCGTCCCGACAGGCCACAATGAGCAGTTCTTC.

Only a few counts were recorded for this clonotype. DNA for the CDR3: TGTGCCAGCAACCGGGGCGAAGAGGAAAAACTGTTTTTT. Its translation is CASNRGEEEKLFF. The V call is TRBV2, the J call TRBJ1-4; D perhaps matches TRBD1 (5 bases). Per the germline V gene, CDR1 is SNHLY and CDR2 is FYNNEI. V was trimmed by 7 bases and J by 8 bases, leaving 14 bases between them. The CDR3 consists of 13 residues.

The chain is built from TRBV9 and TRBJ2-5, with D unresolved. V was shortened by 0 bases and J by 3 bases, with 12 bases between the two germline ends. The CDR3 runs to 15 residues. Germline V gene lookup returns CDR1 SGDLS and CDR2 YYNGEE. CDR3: CASSVGLVIEETQYF. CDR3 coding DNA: TGTGCCAGCAGCGTAGGCCTTGTGATAGAAGAGACCCAGTACTTC.

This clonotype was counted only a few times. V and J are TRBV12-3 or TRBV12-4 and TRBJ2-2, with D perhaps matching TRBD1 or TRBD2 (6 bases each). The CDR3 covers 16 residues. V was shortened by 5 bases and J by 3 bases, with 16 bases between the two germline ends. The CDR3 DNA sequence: TGTGCCAGCAGTCTCAGGGGAGGTTCGGACACCGGGGAGCTGTTTTTT. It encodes CASSLRGGSDTGELFF.

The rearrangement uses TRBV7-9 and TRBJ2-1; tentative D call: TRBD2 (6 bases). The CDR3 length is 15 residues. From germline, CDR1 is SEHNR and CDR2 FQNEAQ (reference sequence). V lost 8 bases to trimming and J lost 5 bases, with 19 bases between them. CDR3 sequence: CASRHPWRDHNEQFF. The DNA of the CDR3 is TGTGCCAGCCGTCATCCATGGCGGGACCACAATGAGCAGTTCTTC.

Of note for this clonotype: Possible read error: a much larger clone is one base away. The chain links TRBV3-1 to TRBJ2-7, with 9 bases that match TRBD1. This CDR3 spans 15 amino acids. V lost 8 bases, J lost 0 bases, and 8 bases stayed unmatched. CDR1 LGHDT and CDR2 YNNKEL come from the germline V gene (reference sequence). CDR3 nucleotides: TGTGCCAGCGGCCCGGGACAGGGTTTCTCCTACGAGCAGTACTTC. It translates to CASGPGQGFSYEQYF.

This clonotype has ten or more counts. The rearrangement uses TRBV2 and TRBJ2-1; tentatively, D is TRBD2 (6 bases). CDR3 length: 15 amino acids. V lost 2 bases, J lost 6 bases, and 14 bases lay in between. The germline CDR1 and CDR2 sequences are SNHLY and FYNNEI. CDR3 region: CASSEWRDIGNEQFF. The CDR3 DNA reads TGTGCCAGCAGTGAATGGCGGGATATAGGCAATGAGCAGTTCTTC.

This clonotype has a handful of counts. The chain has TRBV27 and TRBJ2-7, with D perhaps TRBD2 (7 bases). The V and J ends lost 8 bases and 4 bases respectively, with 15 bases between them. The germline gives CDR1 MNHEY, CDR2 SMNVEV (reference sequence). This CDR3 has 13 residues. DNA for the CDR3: TGTGCCAGCGGGGAGGGGGTTTGGTACGAGCAGTACTTC. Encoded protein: CASGEGVWYEQYF.

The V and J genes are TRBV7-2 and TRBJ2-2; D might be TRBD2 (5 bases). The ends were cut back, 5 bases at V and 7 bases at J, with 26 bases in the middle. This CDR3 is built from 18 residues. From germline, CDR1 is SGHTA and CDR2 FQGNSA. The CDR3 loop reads CASSPPGGGINHVGELFF. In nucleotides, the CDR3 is TGTGCCAGCAGCCCCCCTGGAGGTGGTATTAATCACGTCGGGGAGCTGTTTTTT. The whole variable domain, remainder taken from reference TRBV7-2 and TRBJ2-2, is GAGVSQSPSNKVTEKGKDVELRCDPISGHTALYWYRQSLGQGLEFLIYFQGNSAPDKSGLPSDRFSAERTGGSVSTLTIQRTQQEDSAVYLCASSPPGGGINHVGELFFGEGSRLTVL.

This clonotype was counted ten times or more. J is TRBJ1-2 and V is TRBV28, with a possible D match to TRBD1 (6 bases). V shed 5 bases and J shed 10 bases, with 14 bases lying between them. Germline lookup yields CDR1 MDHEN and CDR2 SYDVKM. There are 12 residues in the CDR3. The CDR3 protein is CASSPPRQDYTF. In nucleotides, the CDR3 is TGTGCCAGCAGTCCTCCCCGACAGGACTACACCTTC.

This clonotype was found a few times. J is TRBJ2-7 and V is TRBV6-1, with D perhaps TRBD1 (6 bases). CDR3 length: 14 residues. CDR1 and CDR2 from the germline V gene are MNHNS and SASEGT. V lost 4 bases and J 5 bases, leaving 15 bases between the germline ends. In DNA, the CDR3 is TGTGCCAGCAGTGCACGGACAGTATTCGACGAGCAGTACTTC. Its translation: CASSARTVFDEQYF.

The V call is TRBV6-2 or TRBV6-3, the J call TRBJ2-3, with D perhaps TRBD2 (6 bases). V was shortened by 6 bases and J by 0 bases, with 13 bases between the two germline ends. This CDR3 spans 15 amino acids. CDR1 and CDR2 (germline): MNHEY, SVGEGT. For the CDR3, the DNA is TGTGCCAGCAGGCCCGCGGGACTTAGCACAGATACGCAGTATTTT. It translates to CASRPAGLSTDTQYF.

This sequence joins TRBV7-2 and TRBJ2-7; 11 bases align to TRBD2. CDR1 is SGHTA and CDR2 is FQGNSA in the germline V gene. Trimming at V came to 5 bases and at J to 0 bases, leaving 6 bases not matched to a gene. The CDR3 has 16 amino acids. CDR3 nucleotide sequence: TGTGCCAGCAGCAGCACTAGCGGGAGCTTCTCCTACGAGCAGTACTTC. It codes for CASSSTSGSFSYEQYF. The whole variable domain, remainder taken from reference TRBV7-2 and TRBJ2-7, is GAGVSQSPSNKVTEKGKDVELRCDPISGHTALYWYRQSLGQGLEFLIYFQGNSAPDKSGLPSDRFSAERTGGSVSTLTIQRTQQEDSAVYLCASSSTSGSFSYEQYFGPGTRLTVT.

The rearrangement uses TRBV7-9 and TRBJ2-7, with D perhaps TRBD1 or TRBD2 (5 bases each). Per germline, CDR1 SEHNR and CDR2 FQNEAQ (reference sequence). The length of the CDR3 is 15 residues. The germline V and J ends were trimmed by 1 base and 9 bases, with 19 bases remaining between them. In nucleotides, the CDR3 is TGTGCCAGCAGCTTAGGTGGGCAGGGACCCGCCGGGCAGTACTTC. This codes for CASSLGGQGPAGQYF.

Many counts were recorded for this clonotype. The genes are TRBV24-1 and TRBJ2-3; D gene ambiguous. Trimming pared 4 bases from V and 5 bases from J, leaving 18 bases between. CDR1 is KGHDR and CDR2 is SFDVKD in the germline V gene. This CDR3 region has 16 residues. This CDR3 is CATSDPYSPTRDTQYF. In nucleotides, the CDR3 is TGTGCCACCAGTGACCCCTACAGCCCTACAAGAGATACGCAGTATTTT.

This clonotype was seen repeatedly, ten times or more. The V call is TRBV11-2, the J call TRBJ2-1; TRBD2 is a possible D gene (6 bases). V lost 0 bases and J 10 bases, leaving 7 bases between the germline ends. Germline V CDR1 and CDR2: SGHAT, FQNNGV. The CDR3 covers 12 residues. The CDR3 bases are TGTGCCAGCAGCTTAGAGGCGGGAGAGCAGTTCTTC. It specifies CASSLEAGEQFF.

CDR3 sequence: CASSLSRAGRDTYEQYF. In DNA form, the CDR3 reads TGTGCCAGCAGTTTATCACGGGCCGGGAGGGACACCTACGAGCAGTACTTC. The chain has TRBV28 and TRBJ2-7, with 8 nucleotides matching TRBD2. The CDR3 consists of 17 residues. With V trimmed by 1 base and J by 2 bases, 10 bases remained unmatched. Per the germline V gene, CDR1 is MDHEN and CDR2 is SYDVKM.

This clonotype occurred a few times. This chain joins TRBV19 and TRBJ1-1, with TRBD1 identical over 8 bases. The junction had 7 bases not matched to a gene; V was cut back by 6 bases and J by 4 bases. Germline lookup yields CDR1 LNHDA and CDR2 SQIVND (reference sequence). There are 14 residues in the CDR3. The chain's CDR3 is CASRDREGGTEAFF. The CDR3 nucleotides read TGTGCCAGTAGGGACAGGGAAGGGGGCACTGAAGCTTTCTTT.

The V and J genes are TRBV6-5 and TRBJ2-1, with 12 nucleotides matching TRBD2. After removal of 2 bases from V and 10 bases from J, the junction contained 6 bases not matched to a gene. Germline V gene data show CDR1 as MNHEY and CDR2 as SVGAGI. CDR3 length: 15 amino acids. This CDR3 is CASSYRTSGIREQFF. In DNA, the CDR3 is TGTGCCAGCAGTTACAGGACTAGCGGGATTCGCGAGCAGTTCTTC.

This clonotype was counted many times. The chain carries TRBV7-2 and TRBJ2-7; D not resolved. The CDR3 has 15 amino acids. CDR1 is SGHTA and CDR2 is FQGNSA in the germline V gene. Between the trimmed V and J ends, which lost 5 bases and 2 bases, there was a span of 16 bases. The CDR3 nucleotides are TGTGCCAGCAGCCTCACCGACTTATACCCCTACGAGCAGTACTTC. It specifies CASSLTDLYPYEQYF. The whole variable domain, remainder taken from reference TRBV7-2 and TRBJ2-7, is GAGVSQSPSNKVTEKGKDVELRCDPISGHTALYWYRQSLGQGLEFLIYFQGNSAPDKSGLPSDRFSAERTGGSVSTLTIQRTQQEDSAVYLCASSLTDLYPYEQYFGPGTRLTVT.

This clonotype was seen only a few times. The CDR3 loop reads CASSQESASGSTQYF. The CDR3 DNA follows: TGTGCCAGCAGCCAAGAATCAGCTAGCGGGAGTACGCAGTATTTT. The V call is TRBV4-2, the J call TRBJ2-3; 10 nucleotides align to TRBD2. Germline assignment: CDR1 LGHNA and CDR2 YNFKEQ. The CDR3 spans 15 residues. The V segment lost 0 bases and the J segment 8 bases; nucleotides outside the gene matches: 5.

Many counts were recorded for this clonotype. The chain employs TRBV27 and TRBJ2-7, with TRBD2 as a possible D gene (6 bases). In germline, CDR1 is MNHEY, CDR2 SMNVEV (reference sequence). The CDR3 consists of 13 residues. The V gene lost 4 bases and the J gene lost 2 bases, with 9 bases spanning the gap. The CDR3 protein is CASSYGEAYEQYF. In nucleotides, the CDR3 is TGTGCCAGCAGTTACGGGGAGGCCTACGAGCAGTACTTC.

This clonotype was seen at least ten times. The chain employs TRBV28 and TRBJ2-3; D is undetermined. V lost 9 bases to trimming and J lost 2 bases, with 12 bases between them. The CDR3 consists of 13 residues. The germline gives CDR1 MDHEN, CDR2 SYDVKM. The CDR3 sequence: CASSGFYTDTQYF. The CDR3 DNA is TGTGCCAGTTCCGGGTTCTACACAGATACGCAGTATTTT.